One sample yielded the 30 T cell receptor beta chains listed below, sequenced in a study of shared clonotypes between healthy human individuals. The repertoire was sequenced with immunoSEQ multiplex PCR; TCRdb's copy has only in-frame clones and lacks some. The table includes 2 million to 2.5 million clones, about 93% detected once. Naive CD8 cells lacked CD45RO, underwent positive selection for CCR7 and left out terminally differentiated effector memory CD45RA+ cells. The sample was naive CD8+ T cells from PBMCs. These receptor sequences come from a man between 18 and 35 years old in good health. Some clones in this sample may be carry-over from other donors' samples.

The chain has TRBV6-5 and TRBJ2-1, with D possibly being TRBD1 or TRBD2 (5 bases each). V lost 1 base to trimming and J lost 2 bases, with 12 bases between them. This CDR3 contains 16 residues. CDR1 is MNHEY, CDR2 SVGAGI, per germline. The CDR3 DNA reads as TGTGCCAGCAGTTACTTGGGGGAGACTCCCTACAATGAGCAGTTCTTC. Amino acids: CASSYLGETPYNEQFF.

As to this clone: This CDR3 is also generated by other DNA sequences in the sample. The chain employs TRBV11-2 and TRBJ2-7; 12 bases are shared with TRBD2. Germline V gives CDR1 SGHAT, CDR2 FQNNGV. The V segment lost 1 base and the J segment 2 bases; nucleotides outside the gene matches: 0. This CDR3 region has 15 residues. In DNA form, the CDR3 reads TGTGCCAGCAGCTTAGGGACTAGCGGGGCCTACGAGCAGTACTTC. Translated, it gives CASSLGTSGAYEQYF.

V gene TRBV28 combines with J gene TRBJ1-1; D is uncertain. V shed 5 bases and J shed 9 bases, with 13 bases lying between them. This CDR3 contains 12 residues. In germline, CDR1 is MDHEN, CDR2 SYDVKM. In nucleotides, the CDR3 is TGTGCCAGCAGTCTAATGGGGTTTCAAGCTTTCTTT. Translated, it gives CASSLMGFQAFF.

This chain connects TRBV7-2 to TRBJ2-5, with TRBD1 as a possible D gene (6 bases). V lost 10 bases to trimming and J lost 5 bases, with 20 bases between them. The germline CDR1 and CDR2 sequences are SGHTA and FQGNSA. The CDR3 covers 14 residues. The CDR3: CATSNRDLGETQYF. Here the CDR3 DNA reads TGTGCCACTTCCAACAGGGATTTGGGGGAGACCCAGTACTTC.

This clone was observed a handful of times. The chain links TRBV28 to TRBJ1-5; the D is unclear. The length of the CDR3 is 13 residues. V was shortened by 2 bases and J by 7 bases, with 9 bases between the two germline ends. Germline lookup yields CDR1 MDHEN and CDR2 SYDVKM. The DNA for the CDR3 is TGTGCCAGCAGTTTAAGCCTTACGCAGCCCCAGCATTTT. Its protein is CASSLSLTQPQHF.

As concerns this clone: Other nucleotide sequences from this sample produce the same CDR3. The chain is built from TRBV27 and TRBJ1-5; weak D call: TRBD1 (5 bases). The CDR3 spans 15 residues. V was pared by 0 bases and J by 1 base, with 7 bases between. Germline CDR1 is MNHEY and CDR2 is SMNVEV (reference sequence). The CDR3 region has the DNA TGTGCCAGCAGTTTATCGCGGGGGAGCAATCAGCCCCAGCATTTT. It codes for CASSLSRGSNQPQHF.

This sequence joins TRBV10-3 and TRBJ2-3; tentatively, D is TRBD2 (6 bases). The V end was cut by 4 bases, the J end by 3 bases, with 17 bases between. The CDR3 length is 16 residues. Germline-derived CDR1 and CDR2 are ENHRY and SYGVKD. DNA for the CDR3: TGTGCCATCAGTGGCGCGGGAAGTAGAGGGACAGATACGCAGTATTTT. It is translated as CAISGAGSRGTDTQYF.

The rearrangement uses TRBV9 and TRBJ1-1, with a tentative D call TRBD1 (6 bases). V was trimmed by 4 bases and J by 1 base, leaving 14 bases between them. CDR1 SGDLS and CDR2 YYNGEE come from the germline V gene. The CDR3 has 15 amino acids. The CDR3 here is CASSPRLQGNTEAFF. As DNA, the CDR3 is TGTGCCAGCAGCCCACGATTACAGGGGAACACTGAAGCTTTCTTT.

This clone is a singleton in its sample. The genes are TRBV9 and TRBJ2-1; TRBD2 matches at 9 bases. The germline V gene encodes CDR1 SGDLS and CDR2 YYNGEE. V shed 2 bases, J shed 7 bases, and the junction held 7 bases outside the gene matches. This CDR3 has 15 residues. The DNA of the CDR3 is TGTGCCAGCAGCGTGACTAGCGGAGGAAGGAATGAGCAGTTCTTC. Its protein is CASSVTSGGRNEQFF.

The chain carries TRBV11-2 and TRBJ2-7; a weak D match, TRBD2 (5 bases). This CDR3 has 15 residues. V lost 1 base and J 1 base, leaving 11 bases between the germline ends. Germline CDR1 and CDR2: SGHAT and FQNNGV. The CDR3 nucleotides are TGTGCCAGCAGCTTAGGAGCGGTTCCGTCCTACGAGCAGTACTTC. Its translation is CASSLGAVPSYEQYF.

The CDR3 is CATGPGGYIQYF. The CDR3 coding sequence is TGTGCCACCGGCCCGGGGGGTTACATTCAGTACTTC. The chain links TRBV15 to TRBJ2-4; 7 bases align to TRBD2. The CDR3 contains 12 residues. Per the germline V gene, CDR1 is LNHNV and CDR2 is YYDKDF (reference sequence). Trimming at V came to 8 bases and at J to 8 bases, leaving 6 bases not matched to a gene.

The chain combines TRBV6-1 with TRBJ2-1; D possibly matches TRBD1 or TRBD2 (5 bases each). CDR3 size: 15 residues. Per germline, CDR1 MNHNS and CDR2 SASEGT. Trimming stripped 5 bases from V and 7 bases from J, with 18 bases between. CDR3 nucleotides: TGTGCCAGCAGTCGCCGGGACCCCACCGCGAATGAGCAGTTCTTC. It encodes CASSRRDPTANEQFF.

The gene calls are TRBV9 and TRBJ2-7; 12 bases align to TRBD1. Germline V gene lookup returns CDR1 SGDLS and CDR2 YYNGEE. Germline trimming cut 3 bases from V and 4 bases from J; bases unmatched to any gene: 11. This CDR3 region has 17 residues. CDR3 nucleotide sequence: TGTGCCAGCAGCGCCTCACCCCGGGACAGGGGGCGATACGAGCAGTACTTC. Its protein product is CASSASPRDRGRYEQYF.

The CDR3, as DNA: TGCGCCAGCAGCCAAGAACAACGGACAGGGGGCGGCCCTGAAGCTTTCTTT. The encoded protein is CASSQEQRTGGGPEAFF. The chain recombines TRBV4-1 with TRBJ1-1, with 11 bases matching TRBD1. The germline CDR1 and CDR2 sequences are MGHRA and YSYEKL. J lost 6 bases, V lost 0 bases, and 9 bases had no gene match. The CDR3 loop spans 17 amino acids.

The chain is built from TRBV19 and TRBJ1-1; D not certain. The ends were cut back, 5 bases at V and 0 bases at J, with 7 bases in the middle. This CDR3 contains 13 residues. CDR1 LNHDA and CDR2 SQIVND come from the germline V gene (reference sequence). CDR3 DNA: TGTGCCAGTAGTTCTTTAGTGAACACTGAAGCTTTCTTT. Translating gives CASSSLVNTEAFF.

This chain links TRBV5-4 with TRBJ1-1; unclear D gene. With 4 bases removed from V and 7 bases from J, the gap between germline ends came to 11 bases. This CDR3 has 12 amino acids. Per the germline V gene, CDR1 is SGHNT and CDR2 is YYREEE (reference sequence). CDR3 sequence: CASSPGEGEAFF. The DNA for the CDR3 is TGTGCCAGCAGCCCCGGGGAGGGTGAAGCTTTCTTT.

CDR3 region: CASSLFPWLAGTDTQYF. The CDR3 nucleotides are TGTGCCAGCAGCTTATTTCCGTGGCTAGCGGGCACAGATACGCAGTATTTT. V usage is TRBV11-2 and J usage is TRBJ2-3, with 7 nucleotides matching TRBD2. From germline, CDR1 is SGHAT and CDR2 FQNNGV. The CDR3 loop spans 17 amino acids. J was trimmed by 1 base and V by 2 bases; bases with no gene match: 9.

The chain has TRBV10-1 and TRBJ2-2, with D possibly being TRBD2 (6 bases). The V gene lost 6 bases and the J gene lost 6 bases, with 11 bases spanning the gap. Germline-derived CDR1 and CDR2 are WNHNN and SYGVQD (reference sequence). The CDR3 is 13 residues long. The CDR3 sequence: CASRDGGPGELFF. CDR3 in DNA: TGCGCCAGCAGGGACGGGGGACCCGGGGAGCTGTTTTTT.

About this clone: Other DNA sequences in this specimen translate into the identical CDR3. The CDR3 DNA is TGTGCCAGCAGTTTGCGGGCCTATGAAGCTTTCTTT. It yields the protein CASSLRAYEAFF. The rearrangement joins TRBV28 to TRBJ1-1; the D is unclear. The V end was cut by 3 bases, the J end by 7 bases, with 9 bases between. The germline V gene has CDR1 MDHEN and CDR2 SYDVKM. CDR3 length: 12 amino acids.

The chain couples TRBV28 to TRBJ1-1; TRBD1 agrees at 9 bases. Germline trimming cut 8 bases from V and 3 bases from J; bases unmatched to any gene: 7. In germline, CDR1 is MDHEN, CDR2 SYDVKM. The CDR3 extends over 14 amino acids. Here the CDR3 DNA reads TGTGCCAGCGGCGTACAGGGGGCAGACACTGAAGCTTTCTTT. Encoded protein: CASGVQGADTEAFF.

Notes on this clone: This CDR3 is also generated by other DNA sequences in the sample. V usage is TRBV6-1 and J usage is TRBJ1-1; D is unclear. The ends were cut back, 9 bases at V and 0 bases at J, with 5 bases in the middle. CDR1 is MNHNS, CDR2 SASEGT, per germline. CDR3 size: 11 residues. In DNA, the CDR3 is TGTGCCAGTAGAGTGAACACTGAAGCTTTCTTT. Translating gives CASRVNTEAFF.

The rearrangement uses TRBV7-6 and TRBJ2-7; D gene ambiguous. V lost 1 base to trimming and J lost 7 bases, with 8 bases between them. The CDR3 consists of 12 residues. From germline, CDR1 is SGHVS and CDR2 FNYEAQ. DNA of the CDR3: TGTGCCAGCAGCTTAGGATCCAGAGAGCAGTACTTC. Translation gives CASSLGSREQYF.

This clone showed up just once. Within the sample, other DNA sequences also encode this same CDR3. V is TRBV7-8 and J is TRBJ2-7; the D gene is possibly TRBD2 (5 bases). Germline CDR1 reads SGHVS; CDR2 reads FQNEAQ. The CDR3 is made up of 14 amino acids. V lost 5 bases and J 1 base, leaving 12 bases between the germline ends. DNA of the CDR3: TGTGCCAGCAGCCCCCGAGGGCCTTCCTACGAGCAGTACTTC. Its translation is CASSPRGPSYEQYF.

The chain links TRBV7-9 to TRBJ1-5; no definite D call. Trimming cost V 1 base and J 4 bases, with 5 bases left between them. The CDR3 is made up of 13 amino acids. CDR1 SEHNR and CDR2 FQNEAQ come from the germline V gene (reference sequence). The CDR3 here is CASSLGINQPQHF. Here the CDR3 DNA reads TGTGCCAGCAGCTTAGGCATTAATCAGCCCCAGCATTTT. Full variable domain (missing parts from reference TRBV7-9 and TRBJ1-5): DTGVSQNPRHKITKRGQNVTFRCDPISEHNRLYWYRQTLGQGPEFLTYFQNEAQLEKSRLLSDRFSAERPKGSFSTLEIQRTEQGDSAMYLCASSLGINQPQHFGDGTRLSIL.

The chain joins TRBV4-2 to TRBJ2-3; D is possibly TRBD2 (5 bases). CDR1 and CDR2 from the germline V gene are LGHNA and YNFKEQ. V was shortened by 4 bases and J by 4 bases, with 18 bases between the two germline ends. CDR3 length: 16 amino acids. The CDR3 DNA reads as TGTGCCAGCAGCCCCCCAATGGCGGGTTTGTCAGATACGCAGTATTTT. Protein: CASSPPMAGLSDTQYF.

The chain combines TRBV10-3 with TRBJ2-3; TRBD2 agrees at 8 bases. CDR3 length equals 16 residues. V lost 6 bases to trimming and J lost 2 bases; unmatched junction nucleotides: 10. Germline V lookup: CDR1 ENHRY, CDR2 SYGVKD. Here the CDR3 reads CAISVLLAGITDTQYF. In nucleotides, the CDR3 is TGTGCCATCAGCGTACTATTAGCGGGAATCACAGATACGCAGTATTTT.

V is TRBV28 and J is TRBJ2-1; 12 bases align to TRBD2. The germline CDR1 and CDR2 sequences are MDHEN and SYDVKM. The CDR3 is 15 amino acids. V lost 8 bases, J lost 3 bases, and 5 bases stayed unmatched. The CDR3 DNA reads TGTGCCAGCCACCGGACTAGCGGGGTCTACAATGAGCAGTTCTTC. As protein: CASHRTSGVYNEQFF.

This rearrangement joins TRBV4-3 to TRBJ2-7; the D is unclear. Germline values: CDR1 LGHNA, CDR2 YSLEER. The CDR3 length is 13 residues. V shed 0 bases and J shed 4 bases, with 7 bases lying between them. DNA of the CDR3: TGCGCCAGCAGCCAAGATTTTAAATACGAGCAGTACTTC. Its translation: CASSQDFKYEQYF.

The rearrangement uses TRBV6-5 and TRBJ2-2; tentative D call: TRBD1 (5 bases). The CDR3 is 16 amino acids. Germline V CDR1 and CDR2: MNHEY, SVGAGI. V gave up 2 bases and J gave up 4 bases, with 14 bases separating them. This CDR3 reads CASSYDGAIITGELFF. The CDR3 DNA is TGTGCCAGCAGTTACGATGGGGCGATTATCACCGGGGAGCTGTTTTTT.

Turning to this clone: The sample contains more than one DNA sequence encoding this CDR3. The chain recombines TRBV2 with TRBJ2-3, with TRBD2 identical over 9 bases. CDR3 length: 15 amino acids. Germline CDR1 and CDR2: SNHLY and FYNNEI. With V trimmed by 3 bases and J by 1 base, 2 bases remained unmatched. The CDR3 loop reads CASSERTSGTDTQYF. The CDR3 region has the DNA TGTGCCAGCAGTGAGAGGACTAGCGGCACAGATACGCAGTATTTT. The variable domain in full, with the rest retrieved from reference TRBV2 and TRBJ2-3, is EPEVTQTPSHQVTQMGQEVILRCVPISNHLYFYWYRQILGQKVEFLVSFYNNEISEKSEIFDDQFSVERPDGSNFTLKIRSTKLEDSAMYFCASSERTSGTDTQYFGPGTRLTVL.